The 13 T cell receptor beta chains listed next were all sequenced from one sample in a study of cytomegalovirus exposure and HLA in healthy donors. The PCR contained 60 Vbeta and 13 Jbeta primers. Measured with immunoSEQ multiplex PCR; TCRdb has only the in-frame clones, and not every one. The sample lists about 160,000 clones, about three quarters seen once, with about 0.93% in the top ten. The sequencing input was PBMCs. The source is a woman between 45 and 65 years old in good health and CMV-seropositive.

The rearrangement links TRBV6-6 to TRBJ1-1; the D gene is possibly TRBD1 (6 bases). Germline-derived CDR1 and CDR2 are MNHNY and SVGAGI (reference sequence). The V and J ends lost 2 bases and 5 bases respectively, with 9 bases between them. This CDR3 is built from 13 residues. The CDR3 is CASSYVGQTEAFF. The CDR3 coding sequence is TGTGCCAGCAGTTACGTGGGACAAACTGAAGCTTTCTTT.

The CDR3 is CASSLGGSEQYF. CDR3 in DNA: TGTGCCAGCAGCTTAGGGGGGAGCGAGCAGTACTTC. The chain recombines TRBV7-3 with TRBJ2-7; D might be TRBD2 (6 bases). Trimming removed 2 bases at V and 6 bases at J, with 8 bases between. CDR1 SGHTA and CDR2 FQGTGA come from the germline V gene. CDR3 size: 12 residues.

The CDR3 reads CASSVQGARANVLTF. As DNA, the CDR3 is TGTGCCAGCAGTGTCCAGGGGGCTAGGGCCAACGTCCTGACTTTC. This rearrangement joins TRBV27 to TRBJ2-6, with 8 bases identical to TRBD1. Looked up from germline, CDR1 is MNHEY and CDR2 is SMNVEV (reference sequence). The CDR3 sequence is 15 residues long. V shed 5 bases and J 5 bases; nucleotides not matched to a gene: 5.

The genes are TRBV27 and TRBJ1-2; no firm D call. CDR1 MNHEY and CDR2 SMNVEV come from the germline V gene (reference sequence). The ends were cut back, 3 bases at V and 8 bases at J, with 16 bases in the middle. This CDR3 has 14 residues. The CDR3 sequence is CASSFDSDLTGYTF. DNA for the CDR3: TGTGCCAGCAGTTTCGACTCCGACCTTACGGGCTACACCTTC.

This rearrangement joins TRBV4-1 to TRBJ1-1; D is perhaps TRBD1 (5 bases). Trimming removed 5 bases at V and 6 bases at J, with 19 bases between. Germline V gene data show CDR1 as MGHRA and CDR2 as YSYEKL. The CDR3 has 15 amino acids. The CDR3 bases are TGCGCCAGCAGCTCCCGGGGGAAACAGACGGCTGAAGCTTTCTTT. Protein: CASSSRGKQTAEAFF.

The DNA of the CDR3 is TGCGCCAGCAGCTTCGGACTAGCGCCGGCCAATGAGCAGTTCTTC. Its protein is CASSFGLAPANEQFF. The gene calls are TRBV4-3 and TRBJ2-1; TRBD2 agrees at 9 bases. The germline CDR1 and CDR2 sequences are LGHNA and YSLEER. The CDR3 has 15 residues. Trimming cost V 5 bases and J 6 bases; bases outside gene matches: 8.

The CDR3 bases are TGTGCCAGCAGTTACGGTGCGAAATCTGGAAACACCATATATTTT. Translated: CASSYGAKSGNTIYF. This chain uses TRBV6-5 with TRBJ1-3; D unclear. The CDR3 runs to 15 residues. V was pared by 2 bases and J by 1 base, with 9 bases between. Germline V CDR1 and CDR2: MNHEY, SVGAGI.

The chain employs TRBV28 and TRBJ2-1; 9 nucleotides align to TRBD2. The CDR3 runs to 15 residues. Germline V lookup: CDR1 MDHEN, CDR2 SYDVKM. Trimming took 3 bases from V and 6 from J; bases not matched to a gene: 6. The CDR3: CASSFLAGGANEQFF. CDR3 sequence (DNA): TGTGCCAGCAGTTTTCTTGCGGGGGGGGCCAATGAGCAGTTCTTC. The whole variable domain, filled in from reference TRBV28 and TRBJ2-1, reads DVKVTQSSRYLVKRTGEKVFLECVQDMDHENMFWYRQDPGLGLRLIYFSYDVKMKEKGDIPEGYSVSREKKERFSLILESASTNQTSMYLCASSFLAGGANEQFFGPGTRLTVL.

Turning to this clone: The same CDR3 can be traced to other DNA sequences in this sample. CDR3 loop: CASSLDSSYEQYF. The CDR3 coding sequence is TGTGCCAGCAGCTTAGACAGCTCCTACGAGCAGTACTTC. V is TRBV7-2 and J is TRBJ2-7; D remains unclear. Trimming cost V 1 base and J 0 bases, with 4 bases left between them. Germline V gene sequence: CDR1 SGHTA, CDR2 FQGNSA. The length of the CDR3 is 13 residues.

This chain uses TRBV6-5 with TRBJ2-1; possibly TRBD2 for D (6 bases). Germline-derived CDR1 and CDR2 are MNHEY and SVGAGI. The CDR3 is made up of 14 amino acids. V was cut by 8 bases and J by 7 bases, with 18 bases left in between. The CDR3 loop reads CASARGTSSNEQFF. The CDR3 nucleotides are TGTGCCAGCGCCCGCGGGACGTCCTCGAATGAGCAGTTCTTC.

This chain links TRBV2 with TRBJ1-5; no firm D call. V lost 4 bases to trimming and J lost 6 bases, with 13 bases between them. CDR1 is SNHLY and CDR2 is FYNNEI in the germline V gene. This CDR3 has 14 amino acids. CDR3 bases: TGTGCCAGCAGTGGAGAGGTAGCGGCTCAGCCCCAGCATTTT. This gives the protein CASSGEVAAQPQHF.

The chain links TRBV6-5 to TRBJ1-4, with D possibly TRBD1 on 6 matching bases. Per germline, CDR1 MNHEY and CDR2 SVGAGI. V was shortened by 2 bases and J by 8 bases, with 12 bases between the two germline ends. CDR3 length equals 14 residues. CDR3 bases: TGTGCCAGCAGTTACCCGCAGGACAGCGAAAAACTGTTTTTT. This translates into CASSYPQDSEKLFF.

This CDR3 is CASSDGSSQETQYF. CDR3 in DNA: TGCGCCAGCAGTGATGGTAGTTCCCAAGAGACCCAGTACTTC. The chain uses TRBV10-1 and TRBJ2-5; D is unclear. Germline V CDR1 and CDR2: WNHNN, SYGVQD (reference sequence). This CDR3 spans 14 amino acids. Trimming shortened V by 3 bases and J by 1 base, and 9 bases separated the two germline ends.